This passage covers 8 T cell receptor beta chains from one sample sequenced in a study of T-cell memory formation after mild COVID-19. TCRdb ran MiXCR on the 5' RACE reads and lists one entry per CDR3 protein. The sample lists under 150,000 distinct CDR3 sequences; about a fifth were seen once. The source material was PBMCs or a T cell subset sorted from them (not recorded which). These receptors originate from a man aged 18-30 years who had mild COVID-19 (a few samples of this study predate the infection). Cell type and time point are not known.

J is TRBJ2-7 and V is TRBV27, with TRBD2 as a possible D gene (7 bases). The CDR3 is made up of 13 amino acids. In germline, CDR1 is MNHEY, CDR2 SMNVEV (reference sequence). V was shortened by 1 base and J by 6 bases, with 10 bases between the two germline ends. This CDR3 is CASSLFGGREQYF. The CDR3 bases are TGTGCCAGCAGTTTATTCGGGGGGCGCGAGCAGTACTTC.

The CDR3 sequence is CASIPPDGGYGYTF. The DNA of the CDR3 is TGTGCCAGCATCCCGCCCGACGGGGGCTATGGCTACACCTTC. The chain carries TRBV2 and TRBJ1-2, with D tentatively TRBD1 (5 bases). The CDR3 consists of 14 residues. V dropped 7 bases and J dropped 4 bases, with 16 bases sitting between them. Germline lookup yields CDR1 SNHLY and CDR2 FYNNEI.

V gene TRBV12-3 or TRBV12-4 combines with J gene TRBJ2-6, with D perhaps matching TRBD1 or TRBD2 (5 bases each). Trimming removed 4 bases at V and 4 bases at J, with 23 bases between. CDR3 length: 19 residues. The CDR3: CASSSNDISGLGGANVLTF. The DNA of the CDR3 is TGTGCCAGCAGTTCCAACGACATCTCGGGGCTTGGAGGGGCCAACGTCCTGACTTTC.

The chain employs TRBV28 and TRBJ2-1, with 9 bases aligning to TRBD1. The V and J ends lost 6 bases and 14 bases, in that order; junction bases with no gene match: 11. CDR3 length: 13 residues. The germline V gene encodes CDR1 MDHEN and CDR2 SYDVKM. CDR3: CASRHPEGTGKFF. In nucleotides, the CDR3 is TGTGCCAGCAGGCACCCAGAGGGGACAGGGAAGTTCTTC.

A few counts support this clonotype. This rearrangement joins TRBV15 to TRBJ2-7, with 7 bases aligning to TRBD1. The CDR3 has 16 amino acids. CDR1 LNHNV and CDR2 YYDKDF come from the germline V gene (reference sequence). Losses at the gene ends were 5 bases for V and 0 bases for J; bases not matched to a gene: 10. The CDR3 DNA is TGTGCCACCAGCTTAACAGGGGTTACCTACTCCTACGAGCAGTACTTC. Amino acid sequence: CATSLTGVTYSYEQYF.

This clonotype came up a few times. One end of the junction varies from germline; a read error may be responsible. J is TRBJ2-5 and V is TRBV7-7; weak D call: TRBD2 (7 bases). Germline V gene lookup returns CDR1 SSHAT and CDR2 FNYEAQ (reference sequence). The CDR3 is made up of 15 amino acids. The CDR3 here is CASSPRTRGEETQYF. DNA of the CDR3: TGTGCTAGCAGCCCTCGGACTAGGGGGGAAGAGACCCAGTACTTC.

The CDR3 spells CASSPDRSNQPQHF. CDR3 DNA sequence: TGCGCCAGCAGCCCGGACAGGAGCAATCAGCCCCAGCATTTT. The genes are TRBV4-1 and TRBJ1-5; TRBD1 matches 7 bases. Germline-derived CDR1 and CDR2 are MGHRA and YSYEKL. The CDR3 loop spans 14 amino acids. V trimming: 4 bases; J trimming: 1 base; junction bases outside the gene matches: 1.

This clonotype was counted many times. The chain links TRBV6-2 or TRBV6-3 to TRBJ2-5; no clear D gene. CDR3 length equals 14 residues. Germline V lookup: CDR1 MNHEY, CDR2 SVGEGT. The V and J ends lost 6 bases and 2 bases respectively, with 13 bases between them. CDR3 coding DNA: TGTGCCAGCAGCCTACAGAGCCCTCAAGAGACCCAGTACTTC. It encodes CASSLQSPQETQYF.